This is a list of T cell receptor beta chains from one sample in a study of blood T cell repertoires in COVID-19. Generated by immunoSEQ multiplex PCR, the TCRdb table keeps only in-frame clones and is missing some. The sample contains around 190,000 clones, 86% of which appear only once. Sequenced material: peripheral blood. The receptor source for this set is a man aged 45-60 years with active or convalescent COVID-19. CDR3s include the opening cysteine and the closing phenylalanine or tryptophan. Each record gives: D gene, V gene, J gene, clone size, CDR3 protein, CDR3 DNA. The D gene is left open where the match is weak. Size tells how often a clone was seen (once, few, many) or the class of an expanded clone, and some rows leave it out.

d_gene: TRBD1
v_gene: TRBV28
j_gene: TRBJ2-7
abundance: .
CDR3aa: CASSLTGTGGRVQYF
CDR3nt: TGTGCCAGCAGTTTGACCGGGACAGGGGGCAGGGTGCAGTACTTC

d_gene: TRBD2
v_gene: TRBV3-1/TRBV3-2
j_gene: TRBJ2-4
abundance: .
CDR3aa: CASSQGSRLADTTKNIQYF
CDR3nt: TGTGCCAGCAGCCAAGGATCCCGACTAGCGGATACGACCAAAAACATTCAGTACTTC

d_gene: .
v_gene: TRBV6-5
j_gene: TRBJ1-2
abundance: .
CDR3aa: CASSTSTGTNYGYTF
CDR3nt: TGTGCCAGCAGTACTAGTACCGGGACAAACTATGGCTACACCTTC

d_gene: .
v_gene: TRBV2
j_gene: TRBJ2-7
abundance: .
CDR3aa: CASTLLGGEKQYF
CDR3nt: TGTGCCAGCACCTTGCTTGGCGGGGAGAAGCAGTACTTC

d_gene: TRBD1
v_gene: TRBV9
j_gene: TRBJ1-2
abundance: few
CDR3aa: CASSVEGAANYGYTF
CDR3nt: TGTGCCAGCAGCGTAGAGGGGGCGGCTAACTATGGCTACACCTTC

d_gene: .
v_gene: TRBV7-2
j_gene: TRBJ1-1
abundance: .
CDR3aa: CASSLAILQGRAFF
CDR3nt: TGTGCCAGCAGCTTAGCTATATTACAGGGCCGAGCTTTCTTT

d_gene: TRBD1
v_gene: TRBV6-1
j_gene: TRBJ2-5
abundance: .
CDR3aa: CASSEAYGTGYGETQYF
CDR3nt: TGTGCCAGCAGTGAAGCGTATGGGACAGGGTACGGGGAGACCCAGTACTTC

d_gene: .
v_gene: TRBV4-1
j_gene: TRBJ2-1
abundance: .
CDR3aa: CASSQGGGGPSYNEQFF
CDR3nt: TGCGCCAGCAGCCAAGGAGGAGGCGGTCCCTCCTACAATGAGCAGTTCTTC

d_gene: .
v_gene: TRBV6-1
j_gene: TRBJ1-5
abundance: .
CDR3aa: CASSDRGYSNQPQHF
CDR3nt: TGTGCCAGCAGTGACCGGGGTTATAGCAATCAGCCCCAGCATTTT

d_gene: TRBD2
v_gene: TRBV27
j_gene: TRBJ2-1
abundance: once
CDR3aa: CASTAVGGARVNEQFF
CDR3nt: TGTGCCAGCACCGCTGTCGGGGGGGCCCGGGTCAATGAGCAGTTCTTC

d_gene: .
v_gene: TRBV6-5
j_gene: TRBJ2-3
abundance: .
CDR3aa: CASSANVADTQYF
CDR3nt: TGTGCCAGTTCCGCTAACGTGGCAGATACGCAGTATTTT

d_gene: .
v_gene: TRBV30
j_gene: TRBJ1-1
abundance: .
CDR3aa: CACSRTRSGPWAEAFF
CDR3nt: TGTGCCTGCTCTCGGACAAGATCGGGTCCCTGGGCTGAAGCTTTCTTT

d_gene: TRBD2
v_gene: TRBV5-6
j_gene: TRBJ2-4
abundance: .
CDR3aa: CASSWRTSGNIQYF
CDR3nt: TGTGCCAGCAGCTGGCGGACTAGCGGAAACATTCAGTACTTC

d_gene: TRBD2
v_gene: TRBV3-1/TRBV3-2
j_gene: TRBJ2-5
abundance: .
CDR3aa: CASSPTSGAPRETQYF
CDR3nt: TGTGCCAGCAGCCCGACTAGCGGGGCCCCTCGAGAGACCCAGTACTTC

d_gene: .
v_gene: TRBV6-5
j_gene: TRBJ2-1
abundance: few
CDR3aa: CASSLGWGDEQFF
CDR3nt: TGTGCCAGCAGCCTGGGGTGGGGCGATGAGCAGTTCTTC

d_gene: .
v_gene: TRBV10-1
j_gene: TRBJ1-2
abundance: .
CDR3aa: CASSGNTNANYGYTF
CDR3nt: TGCGCCAGCAGCGGGAATACTAACGCTAACTATGGCTACACCTTC

d_gene: TRBD1
v_gene: TRBV19
j_gene: TRBJ2-2
abundance: .
CDR3aa: CASSMDILGQLITGELFF
CDR3nt: TGTGCCAGTAGTATGGATATCCTGGGACAGCTGATCACCGGGGAGCTGTTTTTT

d_gene: .
v_gene: TRBV25-1
j_gene: TRBJ1-6
abundance: .
CDR3aa: CASSEGQYSPLHF
CDR3nt: TGTGCCAGCAGTGAAGGCCAGTATTCACCCCTCCACTTT

d_gene: TRBD1
v_gene: TRBV27
j_gene: TRBJ1-5
abundance: .
CDR3aa: CASTFAQGARLGPQHF
CDR3nt: TGTGCCAGCACCTTTGCACAGGGGGCGCGTTTGGGGCCCCAGCATTTT

d_gene: .
v_gene: TRBV5-1
j_gene: TRBJ2-1
abundance: .
CDR3aa: CASSFIFSELYNEQFF
CDR3nt: TGCGCCAGCAGCTTTATTTTTTCGGAGCTCTACAATGAGCAGTTCTTC

d_gene: TRBD1
v_gene: TRBV7-2
j_gene: TRBJ1-3
abundance: once
CDR3aa: CASSSTGSSGNTIYF
CDR3nt: TGTGCCAGCAGCTCGACAGGGAGCTCTGGAAACACCATATATTTT

d_gene: TRBD1
v_gene: TRBV2
j_gene: TRBJ2-7
abundance: .
CDR3aa: CASSLGTGIIIYEQYF
CDR3nt: TGTGCCAGCAGTTTAGGGACAGGGATTATAATCTACGAGCAGTACTTC

d_gene: TRBD2
v_gene: TRBV3-1/TRBV3-2
j_gene: TRBJ2-1
abundance: .
CDR3aa: CASSQELAGANEQFF
CDR3nt: TGTGCCAGCAGCCAAGAGCTAGCGGGAGCCAATGAGCAGTTCTTC

d_gene: TRBD2
v_gene: TRBV19
j_gene: TRBJ2-5
abundance: .
CDR3aa: CASRGLAGGPWQETQYF
CDR3nt: TGTGCCAGTAGGGGATTAGCGGGGGGGCCATGGCAAGAGACCCAGTACTTC

d_gene: .
v_gene: TRBV3-1/TRBV3-2
j_gene: TRBJ2-1
abundance: .
CDR3aa: CASSQAATGEQFF
CDR3nt: TGTGCCAGCAGCCAAGCTGCAACGGGTGAGCAGTTCTTC

d_gene: .
v_gene: TRBV6-5
j_gene: TRBJ1-5
abundance: .
CDR3aa: CASSYSSGAQPQHF
CDR3nt: TGTGCCAGCAGTTACTCGTCAGGGGCTCAGCCCCAGCATTTT

d_gene: TRBD2
v_gene: TRBV27
j_gene: TRBJ2-1
abundance: .
CDR3aa: CASSRTSVSSYNEQFF
CDR3nt: TGTGCCAGCAGTCGGACTAGCGTTAGCTCCTACAATGAGCAGTTCTTC

d_gene: TRBD1
v_gene: TRBV6-2/TRBV6-3
j_gene: TRBJ2-1
abundance: .
CDR3aa: CASSYWDRANEQFF
CDR3nt: TGTGCCAGCAGTTATTGGGACAGGGCCAATGAGCAGTTCTTC

d_gene: TRBD1
v_gene: TRBV13
j_gene: TRBJ1-6
abundance: .
CDR3aa: CASSLGTGISPLHF
CDR3nt: TGTGCCAGCAGCTTAGGGACAGGGATTTCACCCCTCCACTTT

d_gene: .
v_gene: TRBV5-4
j_gene: TRBJ1-2
abundance: .
CDR3aa: CASSPRTETYGYTF
CDR3nt: TGTGCCAGCAGCCCCAGGACAGAGACCTATGGCTACACCTTC

d_gene: .
v_gene: TRBV28
j_gene: TRBJ2-7
abundance: .
CDR3aa: CASSLPLTSYEQYF
CDR3nt: TGTGCCAGCAGCCTCCCACTCACGTCCTACGAGCAGTACTTC

d_gene: .
v_gene: TRBV6-5
j_gene: TRBJ1-2
abundance: .
CDR3aa: CASGEENYGYTF
CDR3nt: TGTGCCAGCGGGGAGGAGAACTATGGCTACACCTTC

d_gene: TRBD1
v_gene: TRBV18
j_gene: TRBJ2-2
abundance: .
CDR3aa: CASSPGQGDTGELFF
CDR3nt: TGTGCCAGCTCACCGGGACAGGGGGACACCGGGGAGCTGTTTTTT

d_gene: TRBD1
v_gene: TRBV7-3
j_gene: TRBJ1-1
abundance: medium-sized
CDR3aa: CASSAQTGGRIEAFF
CDR3nt: TGTGCCAGCAGCGCCCAGACAGGGGGGAGGATTGAAGCTTTCTTT

d_gene: .
v_gene: TRBV3-1/TRBV3-2
j_gene: TRBJ1-1
abundance: .
CDR3aa: CASSQAQANTEAFF
CDR3nt: TGTGCCAGCAGCCAAGCACAGGCAAACACTGAAGCTTTCTTT

d_gene: .
v_gene: TRBV7-6
j_gene: TRBJ1-6
abundance: once
CDR3aa: CASSFRGRSDNSPLHF
CDR3nt: TGTGCCAGCAGCTTTCGTGGCAGGTCGGATAATTCACCCCTCCACTTT

d_gene: .
v_gene: TRBV11-2
j_gene: TRBJ2-7
abundance: .
CDR3aa: CASSLLAEQQYF
CDR3nt: TGTGCCAGCAGCTTATTGGCCGAACAGCAGTACTTC

d_gene: TRBD2
v_gene: TRBV19
j_gene: TRBJ2-1
abundance: once
CDR3aa: CASSIGTSGLVPFF
CDR3nt: TGTGCCAGTAGTATCGGGACTAGCGGACTTGTTCCGTTCTTC

d_gene: .
v_gene: TRBV5-6
j_gene: TRBJ1-1
abundance: .
CDR3aa: CASSADRNTEAFF
CDR3nt: TGTGCCAGCAGCGCGGACAGAAACACTGAAGCTTTCTTT

d_gene: TRBD2
v_gene: TRBV11-2
j_gene: TRBJ2-4
abundance: .
CDR3aa: CASSPGLAGLNIAKNIQYF
CDR3nt: TGTGCCAGCAGCCCAGGACTAGCGGGACTAAATATAGCCAAAAACATTCAGTACTTC